This T cell receptor (beta chain) derives from a study of T cells in Graves' hyperthyroidism and ophthalmopathy. The CDR3 regions of TCR beta were amplified from RNA transcripts. When the TCR CDR3 underwent first-round RT-PCR, the HTBI primer set was used. Each CDR3 protein is one row after TCRdb ran MiXCR on the multiplex PCR reads. The sample carries 380,000 or so distinct CDR3 sequences, 11% to 15% recorded once. The CDR3 extends over 15 amino acids. The chain couples TRBV3-2 to TRBJ2-1; TRBD2 is the table's D call, not checked against the DNA. TRBV3-2 is an annotated pseudogene. The clonotype was recovered from a woman aged 30 to 39 with Graves' hyperthyroidism. Source material: blood. The CDR3 bases are TGTGCCAGCAGCCAAGATCGCGGGCCCCAGAATGAGCAGTTCTTC. Translated: CASSQDRGPQNEQFF.